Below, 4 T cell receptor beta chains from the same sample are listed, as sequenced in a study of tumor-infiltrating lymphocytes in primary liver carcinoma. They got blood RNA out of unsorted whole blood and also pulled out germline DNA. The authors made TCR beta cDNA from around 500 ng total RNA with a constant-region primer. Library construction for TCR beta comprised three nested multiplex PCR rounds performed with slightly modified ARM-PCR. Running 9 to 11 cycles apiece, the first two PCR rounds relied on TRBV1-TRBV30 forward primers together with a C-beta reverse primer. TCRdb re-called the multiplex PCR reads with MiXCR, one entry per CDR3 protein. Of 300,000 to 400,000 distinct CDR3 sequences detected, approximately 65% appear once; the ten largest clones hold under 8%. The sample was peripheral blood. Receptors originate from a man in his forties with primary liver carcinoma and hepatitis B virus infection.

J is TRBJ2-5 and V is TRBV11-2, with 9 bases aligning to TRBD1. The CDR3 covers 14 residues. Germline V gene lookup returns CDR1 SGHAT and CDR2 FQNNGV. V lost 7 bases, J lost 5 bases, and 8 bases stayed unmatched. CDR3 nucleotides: TGTGCCAGCATCTCACAGGGGGCCCTGGAGACCCAGTACTTC. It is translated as CASISQGALETQYF.

The CDR3 loop reads CASSPQHAYGTGRNIQYF. The CDR3 nucleotides read TGTGCCAGCAGCCCCCAGCATGCCTACGGGACCGGGAGGAACATTCAGTACTTC. The gene calls are TRBV11-2 and TRBJ2-4, with 7 nucleotides matching TRBD2. With 5 bases clipped from V and 7 bases from J, the junction kept 20 bases outside the gene matches. Germline V lookup: CDR1 SGHAT, CDR2 FQNNGV. The CDR3 extends over 18 amino acids. The entire variable domain, with the rest obtained from reference TRBV11-2 and TRBJ2-4, is as follows: EAGVAQSPRYKIIEKRQSVAFWCNPISGHATLYWYQQILGQGPKLLIQFQNNGVVDDSQLPKDRFSAERLKGVDSTLKIQPAKLEDSAVYLCASSPQHAYGTGRNIQYFGAGTRLSVL.

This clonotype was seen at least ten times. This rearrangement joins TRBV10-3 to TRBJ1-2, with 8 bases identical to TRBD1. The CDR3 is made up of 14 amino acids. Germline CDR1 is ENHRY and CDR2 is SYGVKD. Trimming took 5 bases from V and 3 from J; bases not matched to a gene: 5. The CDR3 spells CAISPAGGDYGYTF. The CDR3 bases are TGTGCCATCAGTCCGGCAGGGGGCGACTATGGCTACACCTTC.

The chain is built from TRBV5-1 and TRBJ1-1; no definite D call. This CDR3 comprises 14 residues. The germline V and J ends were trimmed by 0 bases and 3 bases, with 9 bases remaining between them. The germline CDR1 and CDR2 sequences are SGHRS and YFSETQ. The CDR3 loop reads CASSLAGGYTEAFF. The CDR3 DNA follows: TGCGCCAGCAGCTTGGCCGGCGGTTACACTGAAGCTTTCTTT.